These T cell receptor beta chains were read from a single sample in a study of shared clonotypes between healthy human individuals. Repertoires were generated with immunoSEQ multiplex PCR, while TCRdb's copy carries only in-frame clones and drops some. The top ten clones hold nearly 25% of a sample with hundreds of thousands of clones, around 92% of them seen once. The sequenced material came from naive CD8+ T cells sorted from blood. These receptors all come from a man aged 25 to 40 in good health. CDR3s include the opening cysteine and the closing phenylalanine or tryptophan. Each record gives: V gene, J gene, D gene, CDR3 DNA, CDR3 protein. The D gene is left open where the match is weak.

TRBV11-2	TRBJ1-1	NA	TGTGCCAGCAGCCCTGCGGTCCAGCAGACTGAAGCTTTCTTT	CASSPAVQQTEAFF
TRBV6-1	TRBJ1-5	NA	TGTGCCAGCAGTGCCCAGCCCCAGCATTTT	CASSAQPQHF
TRBV27	TRBJ2-1	TRBD2	TGTGCCAGCAGTCTCCTGGCGGGAGCGAACCCCAATGAGCAGTTCTTC	CASSLLAGANPNEQFF
TRBV11-3	TRBJ2-5	TRBD1	TGTGCCAGCAGCTTACCGGGACAGGAAGAGACCCAGTACTTC	CASSLPGQEETQYF
TRBV4-3	TRBJ2-7	NA	TGCGCCAGCAGCCAAGAGTACCACGAGACCTACGAGCAGTACTTC	CASSQEYHETYEQYF
TRBV4-1	TRBJ2-7	NA	TGCGCCAGCAGCCAAGAAGGAGTTGTTTACGAGCAGTACTTC	CASSQEGVVYEQYF
TRBV7-9	TRBJ2-7	NA	TGTGCCAGCAGCTCGCTAGAAAGCTCCTACGAGCAGTACTTC	CASSSLESSYEQYF
TRBV4-3	TRBJ2-3	TRBD1	TGCGCCAGCAGCTTCGGGACAGGGGTCAGCACAGATACGCAGTATTTT	CASSFGTGVSTDTQYF
TRBV7-9	TRBJ2-7	TRBD2	TGTGCCAGCAGCGATATACAGTTAGCGGGAGGGCCCAGCATCTACGAGCAGTACTTC	CASSDIQLAGGPSIYEQYF
TRBV7-9	TRBJ1-2	NA	TGTGCCAGCATTAATCCCCGGGGGACAGGCTACACCTTC	CASINPRGTGYTF
TRBV14	TRBJ2-3	NA	TGTGCCAGCAGCCAAATTGGCCTATCTAGCGTTACGCAGTATTTT	CASSQIGLSSVTQYF
TRBV7-9	TRBJ2-1	NA	TGTGCCACCCAGGTGGGGTTCGGGCAGTTCTTC	CATQVGFGQFF
TRBV7-9	TRBJ2-1	NA	TGTGCCAGCAGCCAAGGGACGTCGGTGGCTGAGCAGTTCTTC	CASSQGTSVAEQFF
TRBV7-9	TRBJ2-3	NA	TGTGCCAGCAGTTTACCCGCCGGTACGCAGTATTTT	CASSLPAGTQYF
TRBV27	TRBJ1-1	TRBD1	TGTGCCAGCAGTCCCCCGACAGGGTTGTTAGGAACTGAAGCTTTCTTT	CASSPPTGLLGTEAFF
TRBV27	TRBJ1-1	NA	TGTGCCAGCAGTTTAGTGTCCGGGGCCACTGAAGCTTTCTTT	CASSLVSGATEAFF
TRBV7-2	TRBJ2-1	NA	TGTGCCAGCAGCTTAAGGGAACCGGGGAGCCACCCCTACAATGAGCAGTTCTTC	CASSLREPGSHPYNEQFF
TRBV7-2	TRBJ2-2	NA	TGTGCCAGCAGCCCCCTTTCGGGGGAGATCGGGGAGCTGTTTTTT	CASSPLSGEIGELFF
TRBV11-3	TRBJ2-3	TRBD2	TGTGCCAGCAGCTTAGATACTAGCGCCTCTAGCACAGATACGCAGTATTTT	CASSLDTSASSTDTQYF
TRBV7-8	TRBJ2-2	NA	TGTGCCAGCAGCTTATATGGCGAAGCCACCGGGGAGCTGTTTTTT	CASSLYGEATGELFF